The 22 T cell receptor beta chains listed next were all sequenced from one sample in a study of CD8+ T cells in alopecia areata. This sample's treatment: oral pan-JAK inhibitor, 5-10 mg twice daily. Reverse transcribed after extraction, RNA yielded cDNA as the sequencing template. Clones were sequenced by immunoSEQ multiplex PCR, and TCRdb holds only the in-frame ones, with some missing. The table shows 100,000 to 150,000 clones, with under 65% occurring only once. The sample was CD4+ T cells sorted from blood, taken at week 4, from a patient treated with tofacitinib. The receptors derive from a human donor with alopecia areata.

This clone was detected only once. V is TRBV6-5 and J is TRBJ2-1; maybe TRBD2 (6 bases). The germline gives CDR1 MNHEY, CDR2 SVGAGI. The CDR3 extends over 14 amino acids. With 6 bases removed from V and 5 bases from J, the gap between germline ends came to 14 bases. This CDR3 reads CASSPRDSHNEQFF. CDR3 bases: TGTGCCAGCAGCCCCCGGGACTCACACAATGAGCAGTTCTTC.

This chain links TRBV27 with TRBJ2-7, with TRBD1 matching 7 bases. CDR1 is MNHEY and CDR2 is SMNVEV in the germline V gene (reference sequence). With 5 bases clipped from V and 3 bases from J, the junction kept 7 bases outside the gene matches. The CDR3 runs 14 residues. The chain's CDR3 is CASSPRTGRYEQYF. In DNA form, the CDR3 reads TGTGCCAGCAGTCCCAGGACAGGCCGCTACGAGCAGTACTTC.

The gene calls are TRBV30 and TRBJ2-3, with a weak D call TRBD1 (6 bases). The CDR3 totals 15 residues. Germline assignment: CDR1 GTSNPN and CDR2 SVGIG (reference sequence). With 1 base removed from V and 1 base from J, the gap between germline ends came to 12 bases. CDR3 coding DNA: TGTGCCTGGAGTGCCCGACAGGAAGGCACAGATACGCAGTATTTT. Its translation: CAWSARQEGTDTQYF.

V usage is TRBV6-5 and J usage is TRBJ2-2; D is uncertain. Germline lookup yields CDR1 MNHEY and CDR2 SVGAGI. V lost 11 bases, J lost 2 bases, and 12 bases lay in between. The CDR3 runs 13 residues. CDR3 sequence: CACRKGNTGELFF. CDR3 coding DNA: TGTGCCTGCCGGAAGGGCAACACCGGGGAGCTGTTTTTT.

The chain uses TRBV5-1 and TRBJ2-7; 7 bases agree with TRBD2. Germline-derived CDR1 and CDR2 are SGHRS and YFSETQ. The ends lost 3 bases at V and 0 bases at J; junction bases unmatched: 6. This CDR3 has 15 residues. The CDR3 nucleotides read TGCGCCAGCAGCTCGATTACTAGCGCCTCCTACGAGCAGTACTTC. It translates to CASSSITSASYEQYF. Supplemented by reference TRBV5-1 and TRBJ2-7, the full variable domain reads KAGVTQTPRYLIKTRGQQVTLSCSPISGHRSVSWYQQTPGQGLQFLFEYFSETQRNKGNFPGRFSGRQFSNSRSEMNVSTLELGDSALYLCASSSITSASYEQYFGPGTRLTVT.

This chain links TRBV11-2 with TRBJ2-5, with D perhaps assigned TRBD1 or TRBD2 (5 bases each). Germline V lookup: CDR1 SGHAT, CDR2 FQNNGV. V was trimmed by 10 bases and J by 4 bases, leaving 10 bases between them. The CDR3 is 11 residues long. The CDR3 sequence is CATGAAETQYF. The CDR3 nucleotides read TGTGCCACCGGGGCAGCAGAGACCCAGTACTTC.

The chain couples TRBV7-2 to TRBJ2-7; 10 bases match TRBD2. With V trimmed by 1 base and J by 3 bases, 9 bases remained unmatched. The CDR3 runs 17 residues. From germline, CDR1 is SGHTA and CDR2 FQGNSA. For the CDR3, the DNA is TGTGCCAGCAGCTTAGTAGAGCTAGCGGGAGCCCACTACGAGCAGTACTTC. Protein sequence: CASSLVELAGAHYEQYF.

This chain joins TRBV2 and TRBJ2-1; 10 bases match TRBD2. Germline values: CDR1 SNHLY, CDR2 FYNNEI. This CDR3 is 20 amino acids long. With V trimmed by 7 bases and J by 0 bases, 18 bases remained unmatched. DNA for the CDR3: TGTGCCAGCACGTACAACGTAGGGACTAGCGCCTTCAGCTCCTACAATGAGCAGTTCTTC. Its translation: CASTYNVGTSAFSSYNEQFF. Variable domain in full (rest from reference TRBV2 and TRBJ2-1): EPEVTQTPSHQVTQMGQEVILRCVPISNHLYFYWYRQILGQKVEFLVSFYNNEISEKSEIFDDQFSVERPDGSNFTLKIRSTKLEDSAMYFCASTYNVGTSAFSSYNEQFFGPGTRLTVL.

The chain uses TRBV30 and TRBJ2-3; 8 positions match TRBD1. The V gene's germline CDR1 is GTSNPN and CDR2 SVGIG (reference sequence). After removal of 2 bases from V and 0 bases from J, the junction contained 4 bases not matched to a gene. The CDR3 sequence is 15 residues long. CDR3 nucleotides: TGTGCCTGGAGTACCCAGGGGGCTAGCACAGATACGCAGTATTTT. It encodes CAWSTQGASTDTQYF.

The genes are TRBV5-1 and TRBJ2-7; 10 bases align to TRBD1. Trimming cost V 3 bases and J 1 base; bases outside gene matches: 10. This CDR3 comprises 17 residues. Germline CDR1 SGHRS, CDR2 YFSETQ. CDR3 bases: TGCGCCAGCAGCTGGACGACAGGGGGCACGGAGTCCTACGAGCAGTACTTC. Protein product: CASSWTTGGTESYEQYF.

In this sample, this clone turned up a few times. The rearrangement links TRBV29-1 to TRBJ2-5, with D maybe TRBD1 (6 bases). The CDR3 is 12 amino acids. Trimming took off 4 bases at V and 3 bases at J, with 9 bases between the two ends. The germline V gene has CDR1 SQVTM and CDR2 ANQGSEA. CDR3 in amino acids: CSVGNREETQYF. The CDR3 region has the DNA TGCAGCGTTGGCAACAGGGAAGAGACCCAGTACTTC.

J is TRBJ2-7 and V is TRBV14, with 9 bases fitting TRBD1. V lost 5 bases, J lost 4 bases, and 3 bases stayed unmatched. The CDR3 loop spans 13 amino acids. In germline, CDR1 is SGHDN, CDR2 FVKESK. CDR3 in DNA: TGTGCCAGCAGCAAACAGGGGGCGTACGAGCAGTACTTC. It is translated as CASSKQGAYEQYF.

The V and J genes are TRBV25-1 and TRBJ2-2, with a weak D call TRBD1 (5 bases). Germline V CDR1 and CDR2: MGHDK, SYGVNS. V lost 6 bases and J lost 5, with 10 bases in between. This CDR3 comprises 13 residues. The CDR3 is CASRYRLTGELFF. CDR3 in DNA: TGTGCCAGCAGGTACAGGCTTACCGGGGAGCTGTTTTTT.

This clone was counted between two and nine times. V is TRBV10-3 and J is TRBJ2-3; 9 nucleotides agree with TRBD1. Germline CDR1 and CDR2: ENHRY and SYGVKD. The CDR3 contains 18 residues. V lost 2 bases, J lost 1 base, and 10 bases stayed unmatched. The CDR3, as DNA: TGTGCCATCAGTGAGCCCAACGGGACAGGGCCCCGCACAGATACGCAGTATTTT. It yields the protein CAISEPNGTGPRTDTQYF.

The genes are TRBV27 and TRBJ2-5, with no clear D. This CDR3 is built from 12 residues. Germline values: CDR1 MNHEY, CDR2 SMNVEV (reference sequence). Trimming took 6 bases from V and 4 from J, leaving 9 bases between them. The CDR3 nucleotides are TGTGCCAGCAGGGGTGGCGGAGAGACCCAGTACTTC. Protein sequence: CASRGGGETQYF.

This clone was seen more than once but under ten times. The rearrangement links TRBV23-1 to TRBJ2-7, with D possibly matching TRBD2 (6 bases). TRBV23-1 belongs to the ORF category, with a function that is uncertain. Trimming removed 4 bases from V and 0 bases from J, with 10 bases in between. This CDR3 contains 14 residues. CDR3 residues: CASSPGVSSYEQYF. The CDR3 nucleotides read TGCGCCAGCAGTCCGGGGGTAAGCTCCTACGAGCAGTACTTC.

This clone was seen more than once but under ten times. The rearrangement uses TRBV7-2 and TRBJ2-7; 10 bases are a match to TRBD2. This CDR3 spans 15 amino acids. V trimming: 0 bases; J trimming: 2 bases; junction bases outside the gene matches: 1. In germline, CDR1 is SGHTA, CDR2 FQGNSA. The chain's CDR3 is CASSLASGGTYEQYF. The CDR3 DNA follows: TGTGCCAGCAGCTTAGCTAGCGGGGGGACCTACGAGCAGTACTTC.

This clone was seen only a few times. V usage is TRBV6-6 and J usage is TRBJ2-7; D call uncertain. The germline V and J ends were trimmed by 6 bases and 0 bases, with 6 bases remaining between them. In germline, CDR1 is MNHNY, CDR2 SVGAGI (reference sequence). This CDR3 region has 12 residues. The CDR3 region has the DNA TGTGCCAGCAGCGCGAGCTCCTACGAGCAGTACTTC. Protein: CASSASSYEQYF.

V and J are TRBV20-1 and TRBJ2-1; D gene uncertain. V lost 6 bases and J 6 bases, leaving 9 bases between the germline ends. CDR3 length: 11 amino acids. The germline V gene encodes CDR1 DFQATT and CDR2 SNEGSKA (reference sequence). The CDR3 protein is CSADRTNEQFF. The CDR3 DNA sequence: TGCAGTGCAGACCGTACCAATGAGCAGTTCTTC.

The rearrangement uses TRBV5-4 and TRBJ2-3, with 7 positions matching TRBD2. The V segment lost 1 base and the J segment 1 base; nucleotides outside the gene matches: 3. This CDR3 is built from 15 residues. CDR1 is SGHNT and CDR2 is YYREEE in the germline V gene (reference sequence). The CDR3 DNA is TGTGCCAGCAGCTTGTTCGGACTAGGCACAGATACGCAGTATTTT. It encodes CASSLFGLGTDTQYF.

With respect to this clone: Different DNA sequences within this sample yield the same CDR3. The CDR3 sequence: CASSLPRGETQYF. CDR3 coding DNA: TGTGCCAGCAGCTTGCCTAGGGGAGAGACCCAGTACTTC. The V gene is TRBV7-9, the J gene TRBJ2-5; tentative D call: TRBD1 (5 bases). Trimming took off 3 bases at V and 4 bases at J, with 9 bases between the two ends. The CDR3 loop spans 13 amino acids. Germline loops: CDR1 SEHNR, CDR2 FQNEAQ (reference sequence).

The chain joins TRBV28 to TRBJ2-2; 9 bases are a match to TRBD2. In germline, CDR1 is MDHEN, CDR2 SYDVKM. This CDR3 contains 14 residues. The J segment lost 3 bases and the V segment lost 7 bases, leaving 3 bases of the junction unmatched. CDR3 region: CASTGGRDTGELFF. CDR3 nucleotide sequence: TGTGCCAGCACTGGCGGGAGGGACACCGGGGAGCTGTTTTTT. The variable domain in full, with the rest retrieved from reference TRBV28 and TRBJ2-2, is DVKVTQSSRYLVKRTGEKVFLECVQDMDHENMFWYRQDPGLGLRLIYFSYDVKMKEKGDIPEGYSVSREKKERFSLILESASTNQTSMYLCASTGGRDTGELFFGEGSRLTVL.